Each of the 21 T cell receptor beta chains below was sequenced from the same sample in a study of vaccination effects on CD4 cells after COVID-19. The culture ran for 9 to 11 days, and then CD4+ T cells were isolated. The table came from immunoSEQ multiplex PCR; TCRdb's copy has only in-frame clones and leaves some out. The table includes 45,000 to 50,000 clones, around 67% detected once. Their antigen targets remain unknown. Source: CD4+ T cells from PBMCs cultured without peptide, taken before COVID-19 vaccination. All receptors derive from a human donor who received a COVID-19 vaccine.

J is TRBJ1-2 and V is TRBV7-2, with unresolved D. Trimming removed 5 bases at V and 4 bases at J, with 17 bases between. This CDR3 has 15 residues. From germline, CDR1 is SGHTA and CDR2 FQGNSA. CDR3 protein: CASSESIKRPYGYTF. The CDR3 DNA sequence: TGTGCCAGCAGCGAGAGTATCAAGCGACCCTATGGCTACACCTTC.

This clone has more than one count but fewer than ten. The rearrangement links TRBV5-1 to TRBJ1-1, with a tentative D call TRBD1 (5 bases). The germline V gene has CDR1 SGHRS and CDR2 YFSETQ. This CDR3 spans 15 amino acids. V lost 3 bases and J 1 base, leaving 13 bases between the germline ends. CDR3 sequence: CASSSQASGNTEAFF. The DNA of the CDR3 is TGCGCCAGCAGCTCACAGGCGTCGGGGAACACTGAAGCTTTCTTT.

This clone was detected only once. The rearrangement links TRBV12-5 to TRBJ2-3; 7 positions agree with TRBD2. Germline CDR1 and CDR2: LGHNT and FRNRAP. The V and J ends lost 0 bases and 2 bases, in that order; junction bases with no gene match: 14. The CDR3 is 19 amino acids. The CDR3 coding sequence is TGTGCTAGTGGTTTGGTTCTTTTTGGGAGGGGTAAATACACAGATACGCAGTATTTT. Amino acid sequence: CASGLVLFGRGKYTDTQYF.

The chain uses TRBV29-1 and TRBJ2-3; 10 bases are shared with TRBD2. The V segment lost 8 bases and the J segment 6 bases; nucleotides outside the gene matches: 5. The CDR3 has 12 residues. Germline V gives CDR1 SQVTM, CDR2 ANQGSEA. Written as DNA, the CDR3 is TGCAGCAGCAGCGGGGGGGCCGATACGCAGTATTTT. Residues: CSSSGGADTQYF.

The rearrangement joins TRBV29-1 to TRBJ2-7, with TRBD1 matching over 8 bases. The CDR3 covers 11 residues. CDR1 is SQVTM, CDR2 ANQGSEA, per germline. The trim removed 7 bases at V and 5 bases at J, leaving 4 bases unmatched. CDR3 sequence reads: CSGWTGNEQYF. CDR3 coding DNA: TGCAGCGGCTGGACAGGGAACGAGCAGTACTTC.

V gene TRBV24-1 combines with J gene TRBJ1-5; perhaps TRBD1 as D (6 bases). V was cut by 2 bases and J by 5 bases, with 9 bases left in between. CDR1 is KGHDR and CDR2 is SFDVKD in the germline V gene. The CDR3 totals 14 residues. The CDR3 nucleotides are TGTGCCACCAGTGATTCGGGGGGCTATCAGCCCCAGCATTTT. Translating it yields CATSDSGGYQPQHF.

The chain uses TRBV6-4 and TRBJ1-2; D ambiguous. Germline values: CDR1 MRHNA, CDR2 SNTAGT. Trimming stripped 3 bases from V and 2 bases from J, with 13 bases between. This CDR3 is 15 amino acids long. The CDR3 DNA follows: TGTGCCAGCAGTGAAATACAAGGGCAGAACTATGGCTACACCTTC. It translates to CASSEIQGQNYGYTF.

The chain uses TRBV3-1 (or the pseudogene TRBV3-2) and TRBJ2-5; 10 bases map to TRBD1. In germline, CDR1 is LGHDT, CDR2 YNNKEL (reference sequence). This CDR3 contains 16 residues. With V trimmed by 0 bases and J by 7 bases, 8 bases remained unmatched. For the CDR3, the DNA is TGTGCCAGCAGCCAAGATCGGACAGGGGGAGTAGGGACCCAGTACTTC. It specifies CASSQDRTGGVGTQYF.

J is TRBJ1-2 and V is TRBV13, with D possibly matching TRBD1 (6 bases). Germline CDR1 is PRHDT and CDR2 is FYEKMQ (reference sequence). With 1 base removed from V and 7 bases from J, the gap between germline ends came to 10 bases. CDR3 length: 13 amino acids. Written as DNA, the CDR3 is TGTGCCAGCAGCTTAGCGGGGGCAGGTGGCTACACCTTC. It codes for CASSLAGAGGYTF.

V usage is TRBV5-8 and J usage is TRBJ2-3; D is perhaps TRBD2 (7 bases). V dropped 5 bases and J dropped 1 base, with 14 bases sitting between them. The CDR3 runs to 15 residues. Per the germline V gene, CDR1 is SGHTS and CDR2 is YDEGEE. The DNA for the CDR3 is TGTGCCAGCAGAAACAGGGCGGGGGGCACAGATACGCAGTATTTT. Protein product: CASRNRAGGTDTQYF.

The chain employs TRBV6-1 and TRBJ2-7; weak D call: TRBD1 (5 bases). V lost 2 bases, J lost 4 bases, and 9 bases lay in between. This CDR3 spans 13 amino acids. The germline V gene encodes CDR1 MNHNS and CDR2 SASEGT. The CDR3, as DNA: TGTGCCAGCAGTGAAAGGGGTGAATACGAGCAGTACTTC. This translates into CASSERGEYEQYF.

The V and J genes are TRBV29-1 and TRBJ1-1; no clear D. Germline CDR1 reads SQVTM; CDR2 reads ANQGSEA. The CDR3 consists of 14 residues. Trimming left V 4 bases short and J 1 base short, with 13 bases between. The CDR3: CSVVNPTTNTEAFF. DNA of the CDR3: TGCAGCGTTGTAAACCCGACAACGAACACTGAAGCTTTCTTT.

The chain joins TRBV19 to TRBJ1-1; D gene uncertain. Germline values: CDR1 LNHDA, CDR2 SQIVND (reference sequence). The CDR3 spans 16 residues. V lost 4 bases to trimming and J lost 11 bases, with 26 bases between them. CDR3 sequence reads: CASSNSPSSRVLKAFF. The CDR3 bases are TGTGCCAGTAGTAATTCCCCCAGTTCGCGGGTCCTGAAGGCTTTCTTT. Variable domain in full (rest from reference TRBV19 and TRBJ1-1): DGGITQSPKYLFRKEGQNVTLSCEQNLNHDAMYWYRQDPGQGLRLIYYSQIVNDFQKGDIAEGYSVSREKKESFPLTVTSAQKNPTAFYLCASSNSPSSRVLKAFFGQGTRLTVV.

This clone came up a few times. The genes are TRBV5-4 and TRBJ1-2; the D is unclear. From germline, CDR1 is SGHNT and CDR2 YYREEE (reference sequence). The CDR3 sequence is 14 residues long. Between the trimmed V and J ends, which lost 0 bases and 5 bases, there was a span of 11 bases. The CDR3 loop reads CASSLAGSLYGYTF. In DNA form, the CDR3 reads TGTGCCAGCAGCTTGGCTGGCAGCCTGTATGGCTACACCTTC.

Of note for this clone: Other DNA sequences within the sample encode an identical CDR3. The J gene is TRBJ1-2, the V gene TRBV7-8; TRBD1 matches at 9 bases. The CDR3 totals 18 residues. V was pared by 5 bases and J by 3 bases, with 16 bases of the junction left unmatched. From germline, CDR1 is SGHVS and CDR2 FQNEAQ. The CDR3 DNA is TGTGCCAGCAGCCCGAGAGGGCGACAGGGGGTAAAAGACTATGGCTACACCTTC. As protein: CASSPRGRQGVKDYGYTF.

This clone was observed a single time. The rearrangement uses TRBV9 and TRBJ1-6, with TRBD1 identical over 8 bases. Germline lookup yields CDR1 SGDLS and CDR2 YYNGEE. After removal of 1 base from V and 7 bases from J, the junction contained 7 bases not matched to a gene. The CDR3 is made up of 16 amino acids. This CDR3 is CASSVSLGQGNSPLHF. CDR3 bases: TGTGCCAGCAGCGTAAGCCTCGGACAGGGAAATTCACCCCTCCACTTT.

V and J are TRBV15 and TRBJ2-2; 8 bases match TRBD1. CDR3 length: 13 residues. Per germline, CDR1 LNHNV and CDR2 YYDKDF (reference sequence). The V gene end was trimmed by 5 bases and the J gene end by 7 bases; junction bases not matched to a gene: 3. CDR3 sequence: CATSQDRDGELFF. The CDR3 DNA is TGTGCCACCAGCCAGGACAGGGACGGGGAGCTGTTTTTT.

This clone showed up many times. The chain links TRBV7-2 to TRBJ2-5; possible D gene TRBD1, 6 bases. The CDR3 contains 14 residues. From germline, CDR1 is SGHTA and CDR2 FQGNSA. V was clipped by 5 bases and J by 3 bases, with 13 bases between them. The CDR3 DNA sequence: TGTGCCAGCAGCCTCGGGACAACCAAAGAGACCCAGTACTTC. Encoded protein: CASSLGTTKETQYF.

The CDR3: CATRSGSQETQYF. The CDR3 DNA reads TGTGCCACCCGTTCGGGTTCGCAAGAGACCCAGTACTTC. The chain recombines TRBV6-6 with TRBJ2-5; D ambiguous. The CDR3 covers 13 residues. Trimming took off 10 bases at V and 2 bases at J, with 14 bases between the two ends. Germline CDR1 and CDR2: MNHNY and SVGAGI (reference sequence).

This clone was recorded only once. This chain joins TRBV11-3 and TRBJ2-2; 9 bases map to TRBD1. The length of the CDR3 is 16 residues. Germline V gives CDR1 SGHNT, CDR2 YENEEA. Trimming took 3 bases from V and 4 from J; bases not matched to a gene: 6. In nucleotides, the CDR3 is TGTGCCAGCAGCTTCGGACAGGGGCGGGGCACCGGGGAGCTGTTTTTT. This gives the protein CASSFGQGRGTGELFF. Drawing the rest from reference TRBV11-3 and TRBJ2-2, the complete variable domain is EAGVVQSPRYKIIEKKQPVAFWCNPISGHNTLYWYLQNLGQGPELLIRYENEEAVDDSQLPKDRFSAERLKGVDSTLKIQPAELGDSAVYLCASSFGQGRGTGELFFGEGSRLTVL.

V and J are TRBV6-1 and TRBJ2-1, with 10 bases aligning to TRBD2. J lost 4 bases, V lost 2 bases, and 2 bases had no gene match. The CDR3 covers 15 residues. Per germline, CDR1 MNHNS and CDR2 SASEGT. Here the CDR3 reads CASSELAGAYNEQFF. Written as DNA, the CDR3 is TGTGCCAGCAGTGAACTAGCGGGAGCGTACAATGAGCAGTTCTTC.